These 9 T cell receptor beta chains were sequenced from one sample in a study of T cell responses to AZD1222 COVID-19 vaccine. Profiling relied on immunoSEQ multiplex PCR, and the TCRdb table lists in-frame clones only, not all of them. The sample lists approximately 140,000 clones, about 92% occurring once. The sequencing used peripheral blood, collected 28 days after the second AZD1222 dose. Every receptor here comes from an adult who received the AZD1222 COVID-19 vaccine.

The chain joins TRBV28 to TRBJ2-1; 12 nucleotides align to TRBD2. CDR1 is MDHEN, CDR2 SYDVKM, per germline. CDR3 length: 16 residues. V gave up 5 bases and J gave up 9 bases; unmatched junction bases: 11. DNA of the CDR3: TGTGCCAGCAGTACCCCCGCTAGCGGGAGGGCGTTTGAGCAGTTCTTC. This codes for CASSTPASGRAFEQFF.

V gene TRBV28 combines with J gene TRBJ2-1; D remains unclear. The germline V gene has CDR1 MDHEN and CDR2 SYDVKM. The ends were cut back, 5 bases at V and 9 bases at J, with 8 bases in the middle. CDR3 length: 11 residues. CDR3: CASSGITEQFF. CDR3 bases: TGTGCCAGCAGTGGGATCACTGAGCAGTTCTTC.

The V gene is TRBV19, the J gene TRBJ1-1, with D tentatively TRBD1 (5 bases). Germline V CDR1 and CDR2: LNHDA, SQIVND (reference sequence). Trimming took off 2 bases at V and 4 bases at J, with 8 bases between the two ends. CDR3 length equals 13 residues. CDR3 region: CASSIFGGTEAFF. The CDR3 nucleotides are TGTGCCAGTAGTATATTCGGGGGCACTGAAGCTTTCTTT.

The chain is built from TRBV14 and TRBJ1-3; possible D gene TRBD1, 5 bases. This CDR3 is built from 15 residues. V lost 4 bases, J lost 1 base, and 11 bases lay in between. Germline CDR1 SGHDN, CDR2 FVKESK. The CDR3: CASSPPSGSGNTIYF. The CDR3 DNA follows: TGTGCCAGCAGCCCGCCATCAGGGTCTGGAAACACCATATATTTT.

J is TRBJ2-7 and V is TRBV5-1; possible D gene TRBD1, 5 bases. CDR1 SGHRS and CDR2 YFSETQ come from the germline V gene. V lost 4 bases to trimming and J lost 3 bases, with 8 bases between them. This CDR3 has 12 residues. DNA for the CDR3: TGCGCCAGCAGCCCGGACAACTACGAGCAGTACTTC. Translating it yields CASSPDNYEQYF.

The genes are TRBV15 and TRBJ2-5; D gene uncertain. V lost 3 bases and J lost 0, with 11 bases in between. The CDR3 consists of 15 residues. Germline V gene lookup returns CDR1 LNHNV and CDR2 YYDKDF (reference sequence). Here the CDR3 reads CATSSQPMNQETQYF. The CDR3 DNA sequence: TGTGCCACCAGCAGCCAACCCATGAACCAAGAGACCCAGTACTTC.

The chain links TRBV3-1 (or the pseudogene TRBV3-2) to TRBJ2-7, with 7 bases aligning to TRBD2. There are 14 residues in the CDR3. Germline V CDR1 and CDR2: LGHDT, YNNKEL (reference sequence). Unmatched junction bases numbered 3, after V lost 4 bases and J lost 0 bases. The CDR3 sequence: CASSPSGISYEQYF. The DNA of the CDR3 is TGTGCCAGCAGCCCAAGCGGGATCTCCTACGAGCAGTACTTC.

J is TRBJ1-2 and V is TRBV30; D is ambiguous. Germline CDR1 reads GTSNPN; CDR2 reads SVGIG (reference sequence). Deletions cut 5 bases from V and 1 base from J, with 8 bases between. The CDR3 loop spans 12 amino acids. In nucleotides, the CDR3 is TGTGCCTGGTCGCTTCTTAACTATGGCTACACCTTC. This encodes CAWSLLNYGYTF.

The CDR3 is CASSPGGRSSYEQYF. In DNA form, the CDR3 reads TGTGCCAGCAGCCCCGGAGGACGGAGCTCCTACGAGCAGTACTTC. V is TRBV5-4 and J is TRBJ2-7; maybe TRBD2 (5 bases). V lost 4 bases, J lost 0 bases, and 14 bases lay in between. The CDR3 runs 15 residues. Germline CDR1 reads SGHNT; CDR2 reads YYREEE (reference sequence).